A single sample gave rise to the 29 T cell receptor beta chains below, sequenced in a study of blood T cells in healthy people across ages. Primers used in a second PCR of roughly 6 to 12 cycles were a sample-barcoded 5' primer and a J-beta primer mix. In TCRdb, the 5' RACE reads were re-called with MiXCR into one record per CDR3 protein. Of 850,000 to 1,000,000 distinct CDR3 sequences listed, roughly 43% are singletons. Sequenced: blood. Receptor source: a man in his thirties or forties in good health.

The V gene is TRBV12-3 or TRBV12-4, the J gene TRBJ1-1; TRBD1 matches at 7 bases. The CDR3 runs 15 residues. Trimming removed 3 bases from V and 5 bases from J; junction bases left unmatched: 9. The CDR3 DNA follows: TGTGCCAGCAGTTTCTTGACAGGGAGACGGACTGAAGCTTTCTTT. It specifies CASSFLTGRRTEAFF.

This chain uses TRBV6-6 with TRBJ2-3; D is unresolved. The CDR3 has 11 amino acids. Germline V gives CDR1 MNHNY, CDR2 SVGAGI (reference sequence). V lost 11 bases and J lost 8, with 14 bases in between. CDR3 DNA: TGTGCCGGCCAGTTAGAATTTACGCAGTATTTT. Its translation: CAGQLEFTQYF.

This clonotype was recorded only once. V usage is TRBV6-2 or TRBV6-3 and J usage is TRBJ1-4; D may be TRBD1 (5 bases). Germline V gives CDR1 MNHEY, CDR2 SVGEGT. V lost 2 bases and J 6 bases, leaving 10 bases between the germline ends. The CDR3 contains 14 residues. The CDR3 here is CASSYPGGDEKLFF. CDR3 nucleotides: TGTGCCAGCAGTTACCCGGGAGGGGATGAAAAACTGTTTTTT.

This clonotype was counted between two and nine times. The chain carries TRBV14 and TRBJ2-3; D gene uncertain. Germline assignment: CDR1 SGHDN and CDR2 FVKESK. V lost 5 bases and J lost 1, with 10 bases in between. This CDR3 spans 14 amino acids. The CDR3 DNA follows: TGTGCCAGCAGCGCTCGCCTGCGCACAGATACGCAGTATTTT. Its protein is CASSARLRTDTQYF. The full variable domain, rest sourced from reference TRBV14 and TRBJ2-3, is EAGVTQFPSHSVIEKGQTVTLRCDPISGHDNLYWYRRVMGKEIKFLLHFVKESKQDESGMPNNRFLAERTGGTYSTLKVQPAELEDSGVYFCASSARLRTDTQYFGPGTRLTVL.

This clonotype was counted once. The genes are TRBV29-1 and TRBJ1-2, with 9 positions matching TRBD1. The CDR3 runs to 15 residues. V shed 0 bases, J shed 7 bases, and the junction held 9 bases outside the gene matches. Germline V gene data show CDR1 as SQVTM and CDR2 as ANQGSEA. The CDR3 region has the DNA TGCAGCGTTGAAGATCGTCGGACAGGGGCCGGTGGCTACACCTTC. It codes for CSVEDRRTGAGGYTF.

Turning to this clonotype: One end of the junction fails to match germline, which may point to a read error. The chain links TRBV27 to TRBJ1-1; a possible D gene is TRBD1 (5 bases). The germline CDR1 and CDR2 sequences are MNHEY and SMNVEV (reference sequence). The CDR3 covers 15 residues. The DNA of the CDR3 is TGTGCCAGCAGTGTATCCGGGACCGGCGTGACTGAAGCTTTCTTT. Translated: CASSVSGTGVTEAFF.

This clonotype was recorded at least ten times. V and J are TRBV12-3 or TRBV12-4 and TRBJ2-7; possible D gene TRBD2, 6 bases. The V gene lost 3 bases and the J gene lost 7 bases, with 7 bases spanning the gap. CDR3 size: 11 residues. The chain's CDR3 is CASSFGGEQYF. The CDR3 DNA reads TGTGCCAGCAGTTTCGGGGGAGAGCAGTACTTC.

The chain links TRBV20-1 to TRBJ2-5; a possible D gene is TRBD2 (6 bases). This CDR3 spans 13 amino acids. Germline CDR1 is DFQATT and CDR2 is SNEGSKA (reference sequence). Trimming removed 4 bases from V and 2 bases from J, with 11 bases in between. The CDR3 spells CSANTGGQETQYF. CDR3 bases: TGCAGTGCTAACACTGGGGGGCAAGAGACCCAGTACTTC.

The chain uses TRBV15 and TRBJ2-5, with TRBD1 as a possible D gene (5 bases). Germline lookup yields CDR1 LNHNV and CDR2 YYDKDF (reference sequence). CDR3 length: 15 residues. Deletions cut 5 bases from V and 2 bases from J, with 15 bases between. The CDR3 loop is CATSPQQGEQETQYF. DNA of the CDR3: TGTGCCACCAGCCCCCAACAAGGGGAACAAGAGACCCAGTACTTC.

The V call is TRBV12-5, the J call TRBJ2-1; 7 bases align to TRBD1. Looked up from germline, CDR1 is LGHNT and CDR2 is FRNRAP. The CDR3 has 15 amino acids. V lost 6 bases, J lost 2 bases, and 7 bases stayed unmatched. CDR3 loop: CASGPDRVTYNEQFF. The DNA for the CDR3 is TGTGCTAGTGGCCCCGACAGGGTAACCTACAATGAGCAGTTCTTC.

Concerning this clonotype: Its ends do not fully match the called genes, so a read error is possible. The rearrangement uses TRBV18 and TRBJ2-1; a possible D gene is TRBD1 (6 bases). Germline CDR1 reads KGHSH; CDR2 reads LQKENI. The length of the CDR3 is 15 residues. The CDR3 is CTSSPRQAGYNEQFF. The CDR3 nucleotides are TGTACCAGCTCACCACGACAGGCTGGCTACAATGAGCAGTTCTTC.

This chain joins TRBV12-5 and TRBJ2-1; D remains ambiguous. CDR1 and CDR2 (germline): LGHNT, FRNRAP. This CDR3 comprises 14 residues. V was pared by 6 bases and J by 0 bases, with 9 bases between. CDR3 bases: TGTGCTAGTGGCATACATAGCTCCTACAATGAGCAGTTCTTC. Residues: CASGIHSSYNEQFF.

V usage is TRBV4-2 and J usage is TRBJ2-4, with a weak D call TRBD2 (7 bases). Germline assignment: CDR1 LGHNA and CDR2 YNFKEQ. Trimming shortened V by 3 bases and J by 3 bases, and 18 bases separated the two germline ends. The CDR3 loop spans 17 amino acids. The DNA of the CDR3 is TGTGCCAGCAGCCACCCTATGGGGGGGGGCAGCAAAAACATTCAGTACTTC. This translates into CASSHPMGGGSKNIQYF.

This clonotype has only a few counts. The rearrangement joins TRBV20-1 to TRBJ1-2, with 9 bases lining up with TRBD1. Germline-derived CDR1 and CDR2 are DFQATT and SNEGSKA (reference sequence). The CDR3 totals 13 residues. J gave up 8 bases and V 1 base, and 5 bases lay outside the gene matches. In DNA form, the CDR3 reads TGCAGTGCTAGAGGGGACAGGGATGGAGGCTACACCTTC. Protein product: CSARGDRDGGYTF.

This clonotype turned up a few times. This chain joins TRBV2 and TRBJ1-2; TRBD1 matches at 10 bases. Germline V lookup: CDR1 SNHLY, CDR2 FYNNEI. CDR3 size: 13 residues. The trim removed 10 bases at V and 6 bases at J, leaving 8 bases unmatched. The CDR3 nucleotides read TGTGCCACCCTGGGACAGGGGAGCCATGGCTACACCTTC. Its translation is CATLGQGSHGYTF. The full variable domain, its missing parts supplied by reference TRBV2 and TRBJ1-2, is EPEVTQTPSHQVTQMGQEVILRCVPISNHLYFYWYRQILGQKVEFLVSFYNNEISEKSEIFDDQFSVERPDGSNFTLKIRSTKLEDSAMYFCATLGQGSHGYTFGSGTRLTVV.

The rearrangement joins TRBV2 to TRBJ1-3; 7 bases agree with TRBD1. Unmatched junction bases numbered 6, after V lost 6 bases and J lost 4 bases. From germline, CDR1 is SNHLY and CDR2 FYNNEI. The CDR3 is 14 residues long. The DNA of the CDR3 is TGTGCCAGCAGGCCCGGGACAGACGGAAACACCATATATTTT. This encodes CASRPGTDGNTIYF.

The chain uses TRBV10-3 and TRBJ2-3; the match to TRBD2 covers 7 bases. The CDR3 is made up of 17 amino acids. V lost 2 bases and J lost 0; bases outside the gene matches: 8. Per the germline V gene, CDR1 is ENHRY and CDR2 is SYGVKD. CDR3 sequence: CAISEGVSGASTDTQYF. The DNA of the CDR3 is TGTGCCATCAGTGAGGGGGTGAGCGGGGCTAGCACAGATACGCAGTATTTT.

This clonotype was seen once. This chain connects TRBV5-6 to TRBJ2-2; 7 nucleotides align to TRBD2. Germline loops: CDR1 SGHDT, CDR2 YYEEEE. This CDR3 has 16 residues. The V segment lost 0 bases and the J segment 5 bases; nucleotides outside the gene matches: 7. This CDR3 reads CASSLVRRGWTGELFF. CDR3 bases: TGTGCCAGCAGCTTGGTGCGGCGGGGGTGGACCGGGGAGCTGTTTTTT.

The chain employs TRBV27 and TRBJ1-2; 7 positions match TRBD1. With 1 base clipped from V and 4 bases from J, the junction kept 12 bases outside the gene matches. Germline loops: CDR1 MNHEY, CDR2 SMNVEV (reference sequence). This CDR3 region has 17 residues. CDR3 nucleotide sequence: TGTGCCAGCAGTTTATTCGTTACCGGGACAGCCTTCTATGGCTACACCTTC. This sequence encodes CASSLFVTGTAFYGYTF.

This clonotype was recorded a few times. The rearrangement links TRBV7-9 to TRBJ1-1; 7 bases line up with TRBD1. This CDR3 is built from 14 residues. Per the germline V gene, CDR1 is SEHNR and CDR2 is FQNEAQ (reference sequence). J was trimmed by 1 base and V by 2 bases; bases with no gene match: 1. CDR3 amino acids: CASSLRTGNTEAFF. In DNA form, the CDR3 reads TGTGCCAGCAGCTTAAGGACAGGGAACACTGAAGCTTTCTTT. Combining the CDR3 with reference TRBV7-9 and TRBJ1-1 gives the whole variable domain DTGVSQNPRHKITKRGQNVTFRCDPISEHNRLYWYRQTLGQGPEFLTYFQNEAQLEKSRLLSDRFSAERPKGSFSTLEIQRTEQGDSAMYLCASSLRTGNTEAFFGQGTRLTVV.

This clonotype has only one observation. The chain uses TRBV12-3 or TRBV12-4 and TRBJ2-7; D not certain. CDR3 size: 12 residues. Trimming pared 6 bases from V and 3 bases from J, leaving 9 bases between. CDR3 loop: CASRKDGYEQYF. CDR3 bases: TGTGCCAGCAGGAAAGACGGCTACGAGCAGTACTTC.

The chain combines TRBV3-1 with TRBJ2-1; D may be TRBD1 (8 bases). CDR3 length: 17 amino acids. V shed 4 bases and J shed 1 base, with 17 bases lying between them. The germline V gene encodes CDR1 LGHDT and CDR2 YNNKEL (reference sequence). CDR3 protein: CASSPYTGGGSYNEQFF. In DNA form, the CDR3 reads TGTGCCAGCAGCCCCTACACAGGGGGGGGTTCCTACAATGAGCAGTTCTTC.

This clonotype has more than one count but fewer than ten. J is TRBJ1-5 and V is TRBV29-1, with 8 bases that match TRBD1. The CDR3 consists of 15 residues. Germline trimming cut 7 bases from V and 0 bases from J; bases unmatched to any gene: 8. Germline CDR1 reads SQVTM; CDR2 reads ANQGSEA. The CDR3 bases are TGCAGCGCTTCCTACGGACAGGGTAGCAATCAGCCCCAGCATTTT. This codes for CSASYGQGSNQPQHF.

The CDR3 DNA reads as TGCGCCAGCAGCTTGGAGGGCAGGGGCTCCTACAATGAGCAGTACTTC. Translated: CASSLEGRGSYNEQYF. The chain recombines TRBV5-1 with TRBJ2-1; tentative D call: TRBD1 (6 bases). The end of the DNA fits TRBJ2-7 better, so the J call may be wrong. The CDR3 has 16 amino acids. Looked up from germline, CDR1 is SGHRS and CDR2 is YFSETQ.

This clonotype came up a few times. This rearrangement joins TRBV5-1 to TRBJ2-4; 9 nucleotides match TRBD1. The J call may be in error: the DNA end matches TRBJ2-7 better. CDR1 and CDR2 from the germline V gene are SGHRS and YFSETQ. The CDR3 spans 15 residues. The CDR3 loop is CASSLAMGQGSEQYF. In DNA, the CDR3 is TGCGCCAGCAGCTTGGCCATGGGACAGGGTAGCGAGCAGTACTTC.

This chain links TRBV11-2 with TRBJ2-1; 10 bases line up with TRBD2. The CDR3 has 16 amino acids. Unmatched junction bases numbered 8, after V lost 5 bases and J lost 4 bases. CDR1 SGHAT and CDR2 FQNNGV come from the germline V gene. The CDR3 coding sequence is TGTGCCAGCAGCGTCCCTAGCGGGGGAACGTACAATGAGCAGTTCTTC. This codes for CASSVPSGGTYNEQFF. Full variable domain (rest looked up from reference TRBV11-2 and TRBJ2-1): EAGVAQSPRYKIIEKRQSVAFWCNPISGHATLYWYQQILGQGPKLLIQFQNNGVVDDSQLPKDRFSAERLKGVDSTLKIQPAKLEDSAVYLCASSVPSGGTYNEQFFGPGTRLTVL.

V usage is TRBV5-5 and J usage is TRBJ2-5, with 9 bases matching TRBD1. The DNA end is more similar to TRBJ2-7, so the J call may be wrong. Germline V lookup: CDR1 SGHKS, CDR2 YYEKEE (reference sequence). The CDR3 covers 15 residues. Here the CDR3 reads CASSLGTGVHYEQYF. In DNA form, the CDR3 reads TGTGCCAGCAGCTTGGGGACAGGGGTTCACTACGAGCAGTACTTC.

Only one count was recorded for this clonotype. This chain joins TRBV27 and TRBJ2-3, with 9 bases lining up with TRBD2. Germline lookup yields CDR1 MNHEY and CDR2 SMNVEV (reference sequence). V gave up 0 bases and J gave up 2 bases; unmatched junction bases: 3. The CDR3 runs 16 residues. CDR3 nucleotide sequence: TGTGCCAGCAGTTTATCGGCGGGGGGGAACACAGATACGCAGTATTTT. Protein sequence: CASSLSAGGNTDTQYF.

The J gene is TRBJ2-3, the V gene TRBV7-2; TRBD1 aligns across 7 bases. V lost 6 bases, J lost 2 bases, and 8 bases stayed unmatched. CDR3 length: 15 residues. Germline V lookup: CDR1 SGHTA, CDR2 FQGNSA. In nucleotides, the CDR3 is TGTGCCAGCAGATCCCCGGGACAGACCACAGATACGCAGTATTTT. It encodes CASRSPGQTTDTQYF.